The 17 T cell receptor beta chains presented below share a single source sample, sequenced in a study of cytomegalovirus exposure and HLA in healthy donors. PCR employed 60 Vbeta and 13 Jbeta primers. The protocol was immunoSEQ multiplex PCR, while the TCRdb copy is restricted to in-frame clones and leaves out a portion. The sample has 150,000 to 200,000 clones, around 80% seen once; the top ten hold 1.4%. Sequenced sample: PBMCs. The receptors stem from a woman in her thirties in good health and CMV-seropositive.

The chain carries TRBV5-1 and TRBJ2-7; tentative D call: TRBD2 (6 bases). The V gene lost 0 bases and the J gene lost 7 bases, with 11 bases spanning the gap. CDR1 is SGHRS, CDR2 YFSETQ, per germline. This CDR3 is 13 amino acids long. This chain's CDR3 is CASSLAGTEEQYF. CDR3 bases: TGCGCCAGCAGCTTGGCTGGGACTGAAGAGCAGTACTTC.

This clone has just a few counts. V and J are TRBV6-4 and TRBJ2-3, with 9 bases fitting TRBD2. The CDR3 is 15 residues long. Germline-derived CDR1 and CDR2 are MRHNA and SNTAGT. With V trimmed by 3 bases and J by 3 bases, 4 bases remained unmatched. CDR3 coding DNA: TGTGCCAGCAGTGAGGCGGGAGGGGGTACAGATACGCAGTATTTT. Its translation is CASSEAGGGTDTQYF.

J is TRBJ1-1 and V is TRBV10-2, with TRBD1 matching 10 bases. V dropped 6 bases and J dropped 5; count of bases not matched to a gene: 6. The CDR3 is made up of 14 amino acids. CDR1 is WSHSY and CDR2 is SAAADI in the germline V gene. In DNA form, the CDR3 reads TGCGCCAGCAGACCTGACAGGGGGCTTACTGAAGCTTTCTTT. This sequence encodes CASRPDRGLTEAFF.

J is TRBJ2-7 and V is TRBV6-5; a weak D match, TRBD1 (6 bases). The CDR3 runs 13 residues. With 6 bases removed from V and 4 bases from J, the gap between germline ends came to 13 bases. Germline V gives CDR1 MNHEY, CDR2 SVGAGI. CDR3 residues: CASSLGQNYEQYF. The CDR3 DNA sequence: TGTGCCAGCAGCCTCGGACAGAATTACGAGCAGTACTTC.

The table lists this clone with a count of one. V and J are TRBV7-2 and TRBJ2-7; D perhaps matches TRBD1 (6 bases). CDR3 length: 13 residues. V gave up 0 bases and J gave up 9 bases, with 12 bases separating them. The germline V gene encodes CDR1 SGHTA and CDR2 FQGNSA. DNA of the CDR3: TGTGCCAGCAGCTTAGCGAGGGGACAAATGCAGTACTTC. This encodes CASSLARGQMQYF.

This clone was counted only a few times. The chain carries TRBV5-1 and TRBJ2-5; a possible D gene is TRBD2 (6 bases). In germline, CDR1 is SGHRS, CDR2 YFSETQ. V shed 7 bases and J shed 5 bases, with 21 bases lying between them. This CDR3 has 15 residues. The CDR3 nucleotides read TGCGCCAGCTCCCCGGGAGAGGGCTGGGTGGAGACCCAGTACTTC. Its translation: CASSPGEGWVETQYF.

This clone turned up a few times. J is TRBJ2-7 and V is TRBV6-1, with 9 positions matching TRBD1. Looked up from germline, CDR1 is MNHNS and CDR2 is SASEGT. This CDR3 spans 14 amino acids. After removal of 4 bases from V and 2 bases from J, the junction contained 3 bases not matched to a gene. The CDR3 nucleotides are TGTGCCAGCAGTGGTGGGACAGGGCCCTACGAGCAGTACTTC. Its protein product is CASSGGTGPYEQYF.

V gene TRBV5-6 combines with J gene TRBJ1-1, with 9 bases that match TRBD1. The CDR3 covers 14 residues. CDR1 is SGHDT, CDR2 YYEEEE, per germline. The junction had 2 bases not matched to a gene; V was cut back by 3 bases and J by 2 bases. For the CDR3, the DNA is TGTGCCAGCAGCTGGGGACAGGGAAACACTGAAGCTTTCTTT. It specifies CASSWGQGNTEAFF.

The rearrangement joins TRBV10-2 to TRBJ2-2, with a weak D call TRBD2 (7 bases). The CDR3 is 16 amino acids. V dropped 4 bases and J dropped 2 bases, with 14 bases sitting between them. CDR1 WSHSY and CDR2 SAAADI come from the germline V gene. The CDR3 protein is CASSGPRGGNTGELFF. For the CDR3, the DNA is TGCGCCAGCAGTGGGCCTAGGGGGGGCAACACCGGGGAGCTGTTTTTT.

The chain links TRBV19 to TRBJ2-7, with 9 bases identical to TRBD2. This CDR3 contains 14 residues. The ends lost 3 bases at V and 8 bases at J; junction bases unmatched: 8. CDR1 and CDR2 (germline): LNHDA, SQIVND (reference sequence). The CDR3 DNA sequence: TGTGCCAGTAGTATCCCTAGCGGGGAGTCCAAGCAGTACTTC. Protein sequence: CASSIPSGESKQYF.

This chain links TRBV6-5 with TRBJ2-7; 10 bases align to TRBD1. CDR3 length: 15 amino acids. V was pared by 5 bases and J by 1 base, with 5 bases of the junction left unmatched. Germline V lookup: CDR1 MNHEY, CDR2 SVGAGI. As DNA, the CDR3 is TGTGCCAGCAGTGGCGGACAGGGGGGGTCCTACGAGCAGTACTTC. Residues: CASSGGQGGSYEQYF.

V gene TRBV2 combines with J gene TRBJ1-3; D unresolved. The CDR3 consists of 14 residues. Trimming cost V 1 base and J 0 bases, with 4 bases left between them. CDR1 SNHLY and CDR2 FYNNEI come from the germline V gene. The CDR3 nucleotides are TGTGCCAGCAGTGAAGACAGCTCTGGAAACACCATATATTTT. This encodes CASSEDSSGNTIYF.

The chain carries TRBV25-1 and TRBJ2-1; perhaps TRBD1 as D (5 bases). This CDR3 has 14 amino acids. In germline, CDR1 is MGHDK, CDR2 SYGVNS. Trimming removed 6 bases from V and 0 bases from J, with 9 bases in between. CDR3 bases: TGTGCCAGCAGAGACAGACACTCCTACAATGAGCAGTTCTTC. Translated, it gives CASRDRHSYNEQFF.

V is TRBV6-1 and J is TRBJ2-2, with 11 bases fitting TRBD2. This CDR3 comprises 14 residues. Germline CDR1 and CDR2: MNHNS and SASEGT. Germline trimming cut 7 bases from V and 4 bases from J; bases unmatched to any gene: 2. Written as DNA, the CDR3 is TGTGCCAGCACAACTAGCGGGGGCACCGGGGAGCTGTTTTTT. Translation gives CASTTSGGTGELFF.

CDR3 in DNA: TGTGCCAGCAGCGACCCCCGGGGGGGCGGGGATACGCAGTATTTT. This encodes CASSDPRGGGDTQYF. This chain links TRBV27 with TRBJ2-3; TRBD2 agrees at 8 bases. Germline-derived CDR1 and CDR2 are MNHEY and SMNVEV (reference sequence). The CDR3 extends over 15 amino acids. V shed 6 bases, J shed 6 bases, and the junction held 11 bases outside the gene matches.

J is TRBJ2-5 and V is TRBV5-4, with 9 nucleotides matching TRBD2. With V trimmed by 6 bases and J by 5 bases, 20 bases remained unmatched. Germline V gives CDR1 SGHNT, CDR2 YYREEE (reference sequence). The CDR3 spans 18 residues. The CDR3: CASTPETSGLRTRETQYF. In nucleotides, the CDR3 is TGTGCCAGCACCCCCGAGACTAGCGGATTACGTACCAGGGAGACCCAGTACTTC.

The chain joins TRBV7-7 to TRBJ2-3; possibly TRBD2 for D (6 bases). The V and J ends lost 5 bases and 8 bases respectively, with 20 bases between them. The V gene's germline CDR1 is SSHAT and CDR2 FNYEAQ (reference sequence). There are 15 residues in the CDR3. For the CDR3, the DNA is TGTGCCAGCAGCCCCACTAGCCTCAGTGGGGGTACGCAGTATTTT. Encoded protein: CASSPTSLSGGTQYF.